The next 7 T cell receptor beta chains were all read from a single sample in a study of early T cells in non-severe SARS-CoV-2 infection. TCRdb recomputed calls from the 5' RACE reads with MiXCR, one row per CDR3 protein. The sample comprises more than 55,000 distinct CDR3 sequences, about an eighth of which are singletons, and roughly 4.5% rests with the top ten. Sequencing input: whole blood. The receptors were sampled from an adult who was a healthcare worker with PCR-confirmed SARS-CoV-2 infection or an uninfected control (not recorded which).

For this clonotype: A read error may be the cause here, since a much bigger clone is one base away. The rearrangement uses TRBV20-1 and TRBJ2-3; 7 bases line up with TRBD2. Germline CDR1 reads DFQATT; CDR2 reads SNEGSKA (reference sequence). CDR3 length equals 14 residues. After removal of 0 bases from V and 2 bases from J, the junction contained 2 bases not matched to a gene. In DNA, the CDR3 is TGCAGTGCTAGAGAGCGGGGGAACACAGATACGCAGTATTTT. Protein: CSARERGNTDTQYF.

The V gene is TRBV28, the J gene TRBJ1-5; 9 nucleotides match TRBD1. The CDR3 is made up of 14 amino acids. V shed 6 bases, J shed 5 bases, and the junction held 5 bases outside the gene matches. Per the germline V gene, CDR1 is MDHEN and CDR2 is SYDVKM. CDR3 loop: CASSSGQGDQPQHF. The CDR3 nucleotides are TGTGCCAGCAGCTCGGGACAGGGTGATCAGCCCCAGCATTTT.

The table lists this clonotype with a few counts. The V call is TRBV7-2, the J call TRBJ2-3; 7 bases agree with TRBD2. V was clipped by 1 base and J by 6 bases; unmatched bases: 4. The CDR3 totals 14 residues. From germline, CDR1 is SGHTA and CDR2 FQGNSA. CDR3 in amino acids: CASSLGRETDTQYF. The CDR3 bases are TGTGCCAGCAGCTTAGGGCGGGAGACCGATACGCAGTATTTT.

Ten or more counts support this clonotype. The CDR3 coding sequence is TGTGCCAGCAGTCCTGGAACAGGGGCCGACACTGAAGCTTTCTTT. As protein: CASSPGTGADTEAFF. This chain uses TRBV28 with TRBJ1-1; 7 bases line up with TRBD1. CDR3 length: 15 residues. The germline CDR1 and CDR2 sequences are MDHEN and SYDVKM. Trimming at V came to 5 bases and at J to 3 bases, leaving 9 bases not matched to a gene.

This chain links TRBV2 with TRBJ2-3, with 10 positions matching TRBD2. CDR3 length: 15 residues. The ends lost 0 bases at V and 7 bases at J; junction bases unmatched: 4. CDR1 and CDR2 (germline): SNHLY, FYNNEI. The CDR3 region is CASSEASGGVYTQYF. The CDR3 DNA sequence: TGTGCCAGCAGTGAAGCCAGCGGGGGGGTTTATACGCAGTATTTT.

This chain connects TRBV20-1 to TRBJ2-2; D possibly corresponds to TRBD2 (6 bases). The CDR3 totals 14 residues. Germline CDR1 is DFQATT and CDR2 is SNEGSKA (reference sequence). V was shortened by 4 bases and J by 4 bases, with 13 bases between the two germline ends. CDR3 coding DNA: TGCAGTGCTAATAGCGGAAAATTCACCGGGGAGCTGTTTTTT. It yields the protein CSANSGKFTGELFF.

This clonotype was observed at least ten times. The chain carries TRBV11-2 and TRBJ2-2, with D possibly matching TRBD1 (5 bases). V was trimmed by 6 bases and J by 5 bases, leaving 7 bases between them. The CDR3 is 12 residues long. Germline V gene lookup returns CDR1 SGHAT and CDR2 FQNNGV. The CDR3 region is CASRRQTGELFF. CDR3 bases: TGTGCCAGCAGAAGACAGACCGGGGAGCTGTTTTTT.